The 21 T cell receptor beta chains below all came from one sample that was sequenced in a study of blood T cell repertoires in COVID-19. Libraries were prepared by immunoSEQ multiplex PCR; TCRdb keeps only in-frame clonotypes and omits some of them. The data hold about 200,000 clones, with roughly 80% observed a single time. Sequenced input: PBMCs or T cells enriched from blood (not recorded which). These receptors originate from a man aged 35-49 years who had recovered from COVID-19.

The V gene is TRBV9, the J gene TRBJ2-1; 8 bases align to TRBD1. The length of the CDR3 is 17 residues. V lost 1 base and J lost 3; bases outside the gene matches: 9. In germline, CDR1 is SGDLS, CDR2 YYNGEE. DNA of the CDR3: TGTGCCAGCAGCGTAACTCTATCCGGGACAGGCTACAATGAGCAGTTCTTC. Translating it yields CASSVTLSGTGYNEQFF. Supplemented by reference TRBV9 and TRBJ2-1, the full variable domain reads DSGVTQTPKHLITATGQRVTLRCSPRSGDLSVYWYQQSLDQGLQFLIQYYNGEERAKGNILERFSAQQFPDLHSELNLSSLELGDSALYFCASSVTLSGTGYNEQFFGPGTRLTVL.

V gene TRBV15 combines with J gene TRBJ2-3; 8 bases fit TRBD1. Germline values: CDR1 LNHNV, CDR2 YYDKDF (reference sequence). The CDR3 is 13 residues long. J lost 8 bases, V lost 6 bases, and 7 bases had no gene match. Here the CDR3 reads CATRPTGESTQYF. The CDR3 nucleotides read TGTGCCACCAGGCCGACAGGGGAGAGTACGCAGTATTTT.

The V and J genes are TRBV7-2 and TRBJ2-5; 11 positions agree with TRBD2. The CDR3 loop spans 15 amino acids. The germline V gene encodes CDR1 SGHTA and CDR2 FQGNSA. V lost 6 bases to trimming and J lost 1 base; unmatched junction nucleotides: 4. The CDR3 sequence is CASSTSGSTQETQYF. CDR3 coding DNA: TGTGCCAGCAGTACTAGCGGGAGCACCCAAGAGACCCAGTACTTC.

The chain recombines TRBV3-1 (or the pseudogene TRBV3-2) with TRBJ2-7, with 9 bases that match TRBD2. After removal of 3 bases from V and 6 bases from J, the junction contained 6 bases not matched to a gene. This CDR3 is 14 amino acids long. CDR1 and CDR2 from the germline V gene are LGHDT and YNNKEL (reference sequence). The CDR3 reads CASSHSSGSSEQYV. The CDR3 region has the DNA TGTGCCAGCAGCCATAGTAGCGGGAGTAGCGAGCAGTACGTC.

This chain connects TRBV19 to TRBJ1-4; no reliable D call. Trimming cost V 10 bases and J 4 bases, with 16 bases left between them. The CDR3 runs 14 residues. The germline gives CDR1 LNHDA, CDR2 SQIVND (reference sequence). The CDR3 reads CATCPRANNEKLFF. The CDR3 bases are TGTGCCACCTGCCCGAGGGCTAATAATGAAAAACTGTTTTTT.

The chain links TRBV9 to TRBJ1-1; maybe TRBD1 (6 bases). The ends were cut back, 3 bases at V and 0 bases at J, with 12 bases in the middle. The V gene's germline CDR1 is SGDLS and CDR2 YYNGEE. The CDR3 is 15 amino acids. CDR3 sequence reads: CASSAGHSLNTEAFF. The CDR3 region has the DNA TGTGCCAGCAGCGCGGGACATTCGCTGAACACTGAAGCTTTCTTT.

The DNA of the CDR3 is TGTGCCAGCAGCTTGGGGCCCAGCCTAGGTACAGATACGCAGTATTTT. This sequence encodes CASSLGPSLGTDTQYF. V gene TRBV5-4 combines with J gene TRBJ2-3; D unresolved. The CDR3 length is 16 residues. With 0 bases removed from V and 3 bases from J, the gap between germline ends came to 14 bases. Germline CDR1 reads SGHNT; CDR2 reads YYREEE (reference sequence).

The chain employs TRBV21-1 and TRBJ2-4; no check of the table's D call, TRBD1, against the DNA was made. TRBV21-1 has pseudogene status. The CDR3 loop spans 16 amino acids. CDR3 nucleotide sequence: TGTGCCAGCAGAGATTGGACAGGGTTTGGTCGAGACATTCAGTACTTC. It translates to CASRDWTGFGRDIQYF.

This clone was counted only a few times. The chain is built from TRBV12-3 or TRBV12-4 and TRBJ1-2; D might be TRBD1 (5 bases). The CDR3 extends over 11 amino acids. Deletions cut 6 bases from V and 4 bases from J, with 6 bases between. CDR3 region: CASRGAYGYTF. In DNA, the CDR3 is TGTGCCAGCAGAGGGGCCTATGGCTACACCTTC.

The chain uses TRBV5-1 and TRBJ2-2; 8 positions match TRBD1. The germline CDR1 and CDR2 sequences are SGHRS and YFSETQ. V shed 5 bases, J shed 5 bases, and the junction held 5 bases outside the gene matches. The CDR3 has 14 residues. In DNA, the CDR3 is TGCGCCAGCAGACAAACAGGGGGTACCGGGGAGCTGTTTTTT. It codes for CASRQTGGTGELFF.

The chain couples TRBV5-4 to TRBJ2-1, with 8 bases fitting TRBD2. Germline assignment: CDR1 SGHNT and CDR2 YYREEE (reference sequence). The junction had 5 bases not matched to a gene; V was cut back by 6 bases and J by 0 bases. This CDR3 spans 15 amino acids. CDR3 residues: CASMTSAGSYNEQFF. Here the CDR3 DNA reads TGTGCCAGCATGACTAGCGCTGGCTCCTACAATGAGCAGTTCTTC.

The chain links TRBV27 to TRBJ2-3, with unresolved D. Germline V gene lookup returns CDR1 MNHEY and CDR2 SMNVEV (reference sequence). Trimming removed 3 bases from V and 2 bases from J, with 18 bases in between. The CDR3 has 17 amino acids. The CDR3 DNA follows: TGTGCCAGCAGTTTGTTAATCGGCCCGGCGGCCACAGATACGCAGTATTTT. Translated, it gives CASSLLIGPAATDTQYF.

The chain links TRBV5-4 to TRBJ2-1; the match to TRBD2 covers 12 bases. The ends lost 0 bases at V and 10 bases at J; junction bases unmatched: 2. In germline, CDR1 is SGHNT, CDR2 YYREEE (reference sequence). This CDR3 comprises 14 residues. The CDR3 nucleotides read TGTGCCAGCAGCTTGGGACTAGCGGGAGTGGAGCAGTTCTTC. It is translated as CASSLGLAGVEQFF. The whole variable domain, remainder taken from reference TRBV5-4 and TRBJ2-1, is ETGVTQSPTHLIKTRGQQVTLRCSSQSGHNTVSWYQQALGQGPQFIFQYYREEENGRGNFPPRFSGLQFPNYSSELNVNALELDDSALYLCASSLGLAGVEQFFGPGTRLTVL.

CDR3 coding DNA: TGTGCCACTGTGAGTGCAGCGACCTACACTGAAGCTTTCTTT. Its protein product is CATVSAATYTEAFF. The genes are TRBV10-3 and TRBJ1-1; D unresolved. This CDR3 contains 14 residues. Germline V gene sequence: CDR1 ENHRY, CDR2 SYGVKD. V gave up 10 bases and J gave up 3 bases, with 18 bases separating them.

This sequence joins TRBV19 and TRBJ2-6; TRBD1 matches 10 bases. The germline gives CDR1 LNHDA, CDR2 SQIVND (reference sequence). V was pared by 6 bases and J by 2 bases, with 10 bases of the junction left unmatched. The CDR3 totals 18 residues. CDR3 sequence: CASSHSTGGWAGANVLTF. The CDR3 DNA is TGTGCCAGTAGCCACTCGACAGGGGGCTGGGCTGGGGCCAACGTCCTGACTTTC.

The rearrangement joins TRBV7-3 to TRBJ1-1, with D tentatively TRBD1 (6 bases). Germline lookup yields CDR1 SGHTA and CDR2 FQGTGA. The length of the CDR3 is 13 residues. V gave up 6 bases and J gave up 1 base, with 9 bases separating them. The CDR3 is CASRRQANTEAFF. The CDR3 nucleotides read TGTGCCAGCAGACGACAGGCGAACACTGAAGCTTTCTTT.

J is TRBJ2-1 and V is TRBV24-1, with 7 bases identical to TRBD1. V shed 3 bases, J shed 3 bases, and the junction held 7 bases outside the gene matches. Germline CDR1 reads KGHDR; CDR2 reads SFDVKD. This CDR3 spans 16 amino acids. Here the CDR3 reads CATSDTTGQNYNEQFF. In nucleotides, the CDR3 is TGTGCCACCAGTGATACCACGGGACAGAACTACAATGAGCAGTTCTTC.

The V and J genes are TRBV6-6 and TRBJ2-5; D is unclear. The CDR3 consists of 16 residues. Per the germline V gene, CDR1 is MNHNY and CDR2 is SVGAGI (reference sequence). Between the trimmed V and J ends, which lost 0 bases and 5 bases, there was a span of 16 bases. The CDR3 region has the DNA TGTGCCAGCAGTTACTCGAGGTCTTCGAGAGGTGAGACCCAGTACTTC. Protein sequence: CASSYSRSSRGETQYF.

Only one count was recorded for this clone. The chain employs TRBV12-2 and TRBJ1-3. TRBV12-2 is listed as a pseudogene. The CDR3 runs to 16 residues. The CDR3 is CASRLGRTYSGNTIYF. The CDR3 region has the DNA TGTGCAAGTCGCTTAGGCCGAACTTACTCTGGAAACACCATATATTTT.

In its sample, this clone was seen once. CDR3 nucleotide sequence: TGTGCCATCAGTGAGTCGAATATAGCTATGAACACTGAAGCTTTCTTT. Protein: CAISESNIAMNTEAFF. V and J are TRBV10-3 and TRBJ1-1; D ambiguous. Germline V gene sequence: CDR1 ENHRY, CDR2 SYGVKD. The CDR3 covers 16 residues. Trimming took 0 bases from V and 0 from J, leaving 11 bases between them.

The gene calls are TRBV9 and TRBJ1-3; D possibly corresponds to TRBD1 (6 bases). The germline V gene encodes CDR1 SGDLS and CDR2 YYNGEE. V was pared by 6 bases and J by 4 bases, with 17 bases between. The CDR3 runs to 15 residues. The CDR3 here is CASNQEGGRGNTIYF. CDR3 sequence (DNA): TGTGCCAGCAATCAAGAGGGGGGGCGAGGAAACACCATATATTTT.